This T cell receptor (beta chain) stems from a study of blood T cell repertoires in COVID-19. On the study more broadly: Whether acute or convalescent, the COVID-19 samples came from the United States, Italy and Spain. Nucleic acid was either cDNA or gDNA, and it came from T cells, B-cell-depleted T cells, or PBMCs.

The germline CDR1 and CDR2 sequences are MGHDK and SYGVNS. V shed 4 bases, J shed 8 bases, and the junction held 7 bases outside the gene matches. The CDR3 extends over 13 amino acids. Methods used by the authors: Estimated nucleated cell counts came from reference gene primer amplification. Sequenced by immunoSEQ multiplex PCR; TCRdb stores in-frame clones only, minus some. Clone size and V and J calls were adopted from that table, with D and trimming inferred from the DNA. Of roughly 70,000 clones detected, 91% appear once; the ten largest clones hold around 12%. This clone has just a few counts. V is TRBV25-1 and J is TRBJ1-1; 7 nucleotides agree with TRBD1. Sequencing was carried out using peripheral blood. The sequence derives from a human donor with active COVID-19. The donor label of this sample is uncertain. DNA of the CDR3: TGTGCCAGCAGTGGTCTAGACAGGGTCGAAGCTTTCTTT. Protein: CASSGLDRVEAFF.